One and the same sample provided the 30 T cell receptor beta chains below, sequenced in a study of blood T cell repertoires in COVID-19. Generated by immunoSEQ multiplex PCR, the TCRdb table keeps only in-frame clones and is missing some. The data hold 100,000 to 150,000 clones, with around 82% observed a single time. The specimen sequenced was peripheral blood. The receptors stem from a man in his sixties with acute or convalescent COVID-19.

The rearrangement links TRBV19 to TRBJ2-2; 8 bases agree with TRBD1. Germline values: CDR1 LNHDA, CDR2 SQIVND (reference sequence). The trim removed 6 bases at V and 5 bases at J, leaving 5 bases unmatched. This CDR3 spans 14 amino acids. CDR3 bases: TGTGCCAGTAGATCGACAGGGGAGACCGGGGAGCTGTTTTTT. Translated, it gives CASRSTGETGELFF.

The genes are TRBV30 and TRBJ2-7; no definite D call. The CDR3 runs 11 residues. With 3 bases removed from V and 3 bases from J, the gap between germline ends came to 6 bases. Germline CDR1 GTSNPN, CDR2 SVGIG (reference sequence). CDR3 DNA sequence: TGTGCCTGGAGAGACATCTACGAGCAGTACTTC. Amino acids: CAWRDIYEQYF.

J is TRBJ2-7 and V is TRBV6-2 or TRBV6-3, with 9 bases that match TRBD2. Looked up from germline, CDR1 is MNHEY and CDR2 is SVGEGT. J was trimmed by 1 base and V by 3 bases; bases with no gene match: 19. The CDR3 runs 20 residues. This CDR3 reads CASSYEKGRAGGPESYEQYF. The CDR3 coding sequence is TGTGCCAGCAGTTATGAGAAGGGACGAGCGGGGGGCCCTGAATCCTACGAGCAGTACTTC.

The chain has TRBV7-8 and TRBJ1-4; D might be TRBD1 (5 bases). The ends were cut back, 5 bases at V and 3 bases at J, with 13 bases in the middle. CDR1 and CDR2 (germline): SGHVS, FQNEAQ. CDR3 length: 15 amino acids. For the CDR3, the DNA is TGTGCCAGCAGCCTCTGGGGGGGTTCTAATGAAAAACTGTTTTTT. Protein: CASSLWGGSNEKLFF.

The genes are TRBV5-1 and TRBJ1-5, with 9 bases lining up with TRBD1. The CDR3 loop spans 16 amino acids. Losses at the gene ends were 1 base for V and 6 bases for J; bases not matched to a gene: 8. The V gene's germline CDR1 is SGHRS and CDR2 YFSETQ. DNA for the CDR3: TGCGCCAGCAGCTTGACGACCGGACAGGGGATTCAGCCCCAGCATTTT. It translates to CASSLTTGQGIQPQHF.

The chain recombines TRBV29-1 with TRBJ2-2, with 8 bases aligning to TRBD1. J was trimmed by 0 bases and V by 7 bases; bases with no gene match: 4. The germline gives CDR1 SQVTM, CDR2 ANQGSEA. The CDR3 contains 14 residues. The CDR3 nucleotides are TGCAGCGCTTCACAGGGGGCGAACACCGGGGAGCTGTTTTTT. It encodes CSASQGANTGELFF.

The V and J genes are TRBV5-1 and TRBJ2-5; D perhaps matches TRBD1 (5 bases). Germline V gene data show CDR1 as SGHRS and CDR2 as YFSETQ. V lost 1 base and J 1 base, leaving 11 bases between the germline ends. The CDR3 totals 15 residues. DNA of the CDR3: TGCGCCAGCAGCTTGAGGGCAGGGCTCCAAGAGACCCAGTACTTC. It is translated as CASSLRAGLQETQYF.

The chain carries TRBV7-9 and TRBJ2-7, with TRBD1 matching 8 bases. The CDR3 runs to 15 residues. Germline V gene lookup returns CDR1 SEHNR and CDR2 FQNEAQ (reference sequence). Trimming removed 4 bases from V and 5 bases from J; junction bases left unmatched: 10. The CDR3 sequence is CASSSGGQGTHEQYF. The CDR3 nucleotides read TGTGCCAGCAGCTCCGGCGGACAGGGCACCCACGAGCAGTACTTC.

The chain carries TRBV6-2 or TRBV6-3 and TRBJ1-2; D not resolved. The germline V gene encodes CDR1 MNHEY and CDR2 SVGEGT. This CDR3 spans 14 amino acids. Deletions cut 0 bases from V and 7 bases from J, with 12 bases between. CDR3 nucleotide sequence: TGTGCCAGCAGTTACTCTGTGAGGTTAGGTGGCTACACCTTC. It encodes CASSYSVRLGGYTF.

The V and J genes are TRBV24-1 and TRBJ1-5, with 10 positions matching TRBD1. CDR1 and CDR2 from the germline V gene are KGHDR and SFDVKD. Losses at the gene ends were 3 bases for V and 6 bases for J; bases not matched to a gene: 4. The CDR3 extends over 15 amino acids. The CDR3 nucleotides read TGTGCCACCAGTGATGGGACAGGGGCACGTCAGCCCCAGCATTTT. It is translated as CATSDGTGARQPQHF.

This clone was seen only once. The chain joins TRBV7-2 to TRBJ2-7, with TRBD2 matching over 10 bases. CDR3 length equals 15 residues. Germline CDR1 SGHTA, CDR2 FQGNSA. V dropped 4 bases and J dropped 0; count of bases not matched to a gene: 3. In nucleotides, the CDR3 is TGTGCCAGCAGCTCTAGCGGGGGCGCCTCCTACGAGCAGTACTTC. Translation gives CASSSSGGASYEQYF.

This chain connects TRBV5-5 to TRBJ1-2; D is perhaps TRBD1 (5 bases). CDR3 size: 14 residues. The V gene lost 1 base and the J gene lost 4 bases, with 11 bases spanning the gap. Germline V lookup: CDR1 SGHKS, CDR2 YYEKEE (reference sequence). CDR3 amino acids: CASSLWAGSYGYTF. In DNA, the CDR3 is TGTGCCAGCAGCTTGTGGGCAGGGTCCTATGGCTACACCTTC.

V usage is TRBV6-1 and J usage is TRBJ1-5; a weak D match, TRBD1 (5 bases). Germline CDR1 reads MNHNS; CDR2 reads SASEGT. This CDR3 is built from 15 residues. V shed 2 bases and J shed 9 bases, with 17 bases lying between them. The chain's CDR3 is CASSETGTPGGPQHF. In DNA, the CDR3 is TGTGCCAGCAGTGAAACCGGGACTCCGGGGGGGCCCCAGCATTTT.

This chain joins TRBV30 and TRBJ1-5; D ambiguous. The CDR3 totals 14 residues. The germline V gene has CDR1 GTSNPN and CDR2 SVGIG (reference sequence). V was cut by 4 bases and J by 0 bases, with 10 bases left in between. The CDR3 DNA reads as TGTGCCTGGAAACCAGATTATAGCAATCAGCCCCAGCATTTT. This codes for CAWKPDYSNQPQHF.

This clone was seen more than once but under ten times. The chain employs TRBV11-2 and TRBJ2-7; no reliable D call. The germline V gene has CDR1 SGHAT and CDR2 FQNNGV. Trimming took 5 bases from V and 3 from J, leaving 17 bases between them. This CDR3 is built from 15 residues. In DNA form, the CDR3 reads TGTGCCAGCAGCACCCGACAAGCCCCAGGCTACGAGCAGTACTTC. Its protein is CASSTRQAPGYEQYF.

This clone was counted only a few times. The genes are TRBV5-4 and TRBJ2-1, with 7 nucleotides matching TRBD1. Trimming removed 4 bases from V and 7 bases from J; junction bases left unmatched: 5. This CDR3 comprises 13 residues. CDR1 and CDR2 (germline): SGHNT, YYREEE (reference sequence). CDR3 sequence reads: CASSKQGRNEQFF. The CDR3 DNA reads as TGTGCCAGCAGCAAACAGGGGCGGAATGAGCAGTTCTTC.

This chain connects TRBV5-1 to TRBJ2-6; D possibly corresponds to TRBD1 (5 bases). From germline, CDR1 is SGHRS and CDR2 YFSETQ. V was trimmed by 0 bases and J by 4 bases, leaving 8 bases between them. CDR3 length: 15 amino acids. CDR3 sequence reads: CASSLEGAGANVLTF. In DNA form, the CDR3 reads TGCGCCAGCAGCTTGGAAGGGGCCGGGGCCAACGTCCTGACTTTC.

This chain uses TRBV10-1 with TRBJ2-3, with D perhaps TRBD1 (6 bases). The germline CDR1 and CDR2 sequences are WNHNN and SYGVQD (reference sequence). The CDR3 is made up of 13 amino acids. V shed 6 bases and J shed 2 bases, with 9 bases lying between them. The CDR3 sequence: CASRRDNTDTQYF. CDR3 coding DNA: TGCGCCAGCAGGAGGGACAACACAGATACGCAGTATTTT.

The chain employs TRBV5-1 and TRBJ2-1; 12 bases fit TRBD1. The CDR3 spans 20 residues. Germline lookup yields CDR1 SGHRS and CDR2 YFSETQ. The V and J ends lost 0 bases and 0 bases, in that order; junction bases with no gene match: 10. The CDR3 here is CASSLAGTGGLGFSYNEQFF. Here the CDR3 DNA reads TGCGCCAGCAGCTTGGCCGGGACAGGGGGCCTTGGTTTCTCCTACAATGAGCAGTTCTTC.

This chain uses TRBV5-1 with TRBJ1-1; tentatively, D is TRBD1 (5 bases). The CDR3 has 14 amino acids. CDR1 and CDR2 (germline): SGHRS, YFSETQ. Trimming removed 0 bases at V and 3 bases at J, with 9 bases between. The CDR3 region is CASSLVARDTEAFF. CDR3 nucleotides: TGCGCCAGCAGCTTGGTAGCCAGGGACACTGAAGCTTTCTTT.

This chain links TRBV19 with TRBJ2-5; 9 positions match TRBD1. Germline lookup yields CDR1 LNHDA and CDR2 SQIVND (reference sequence). This CDR3 is built from 18 residues. The V gene end was trimmed by 5 bases and the J gene end by 1 base; junction bases not matched to a gene: 14. The CDR3 DNA sequence: TGTGCCAGTAGTGATTGGGACAGGGCCTCCCCCGGCCAAGAGACCCAGTACTTC. Its translation is CASSDWDRASPGQETQYF. The full variable domain, in which reference TRBV19 and TRBJ2-5 provide the parts outside the CDR3, is DGGITQSPKYLFRKEGQNVTLSCEQNLNHDAMYWYRQDPGQGLRLIYYSQIVNDFQKGDIAEGYSVSREKKESFPLTVTSAQKNPTAFYLCASSDWDRASPGQETQYFGPGTRLLVL.

This chain joins TRBV9 and TRBJ1-4; no definite D call. This CDR3 has 14 amino acids. CDR1 is SGDLS and CDR2 is YYNGEE in the germline V gene. The ends were cut back, 4 bases at V and 5 bases at J, with 12 bases in the middle. In DNA, the CDR3 is TGTGCCAGCAGCCCCGAGGTAGAGAATGAAAAACTGTTTTTT. Translating it yields CASSPEVENEKLFF.

The chain links TRBV3-1 (or the pseudogene TRBV3-2) to TRBJ2-7, with unresolved D. Germline values: CDR1 LGHDT, CDR2 YNNKEL (reference sequence). The CDR3 sequence is 14 residues long. V lost 0 bases and J 4 bases, leaving 10 bases between the germline ends. The CDR3 nucleotides are TGTGCCAGCAGCCAAGAGGCAAGGCGGTACGAGCAGTACTTC. It yields the protein CASSQEARRYEQYF.

V usage is TRBV7-2 and J usage is TRBJ2-3; D is unresolved. CDR1 and CDR2 (germline): SGHTA, FQGNSA. The V gene lost 2 bases and the J gene lost 1 base, with 10 bases spanning the gap. The CDR3 consists of 15 residues. CDR3 residues: CASSLLGEGTDTQYF. CDR3 coding DNA: TGTGCCAGCAGCTTACTCGGAGAGGGCACAGATACGCAGTATTTT.

This clone is a singleton in its sample. This chain links TRBV19 with TRBJ2-2; D possibly corresponds to TRBD2 (6 bases). V was cut by 6 bases and J by 2 bases, with 7 bases left in between. Germline CDR1 and CDR2: LNHDA and SQIVND (reference sequence). This CDR3 region has 13 residues. CDR3 region: CASRGTNTGELFF. CDR3 coding DNA: TGTGCCAGTAGGGGGACTAACACCGGGGAGCTGTTTTTT.

V gene TRBV21-1 combines with J gene TRBJ2-7; the table's D call, TRBD1, was not checked against the DNA. TRBV21-1 is an annotated pseudogene. This CDR3 comprises 15 residues. The CDR3 DNA sequence: TGTGCCAGCAGAAAAACGACAGCACGCTCCTACGAGCAGTACTTC. Its protein product is CASRKTTARSYEQYF.

This clone has only one observation. V is TRBV24-1 and J is TRBJ1-1; 8 bases align to TRBD1. V trimming: 4 bases; J trimming: 7 bases; junction bases outside the gene matches: 10. From germline, CDR1 is KGHDR and CDR2 SFDVKD. The CDR3 contains 15 residues. CDR3 protein: CATSDPSQGADEAFF. The CDR3 DNA reads as TGTGCCACCAGTGACCCTTCGCAGGGGGCTGATGAAGCTTTCTTT.

The V gene is TRBV10-1, the J gene TRBJ2-2; a weak D match, TRBD2 (5 bases). The CDR3 has 14 amino acids. Germline CDR1 is WNHNN and CDR2 is SYGVQD (reference sequence). V gave up 8 bases and J gave up 4 bases, with 14 bases separating them. The CDR3 sequence: CASRSGSGTGELFF. The CDR3 DNA follows: TGCGCCAGCCGATCGGGGAGCGGCACCGGGGAGCTGTTTTTT.

This chain links TRBV5-1 with TRBJ2-1; 9 nucleotides align to TRBD1. Looked up from germline, CDR1 is SGHRS and CDR2 is YFSETQ. The CDR3 has 14 amino acids. Germline trimming cut 6 bases from V and 4 bases from J; bases unmatched to any gene: 5. CDR3 sequence (DNA): TGCGCCAGCACGGGACAGGGAATTTACAATGAGCAGTTCTTC. Its translation: CASTGQGIYNEQFF.

This clone was detected many times. The rearrangement uses TRBV5-1 and TRBJ1-3; no reliable D call. Trimming cost V 0 bases and J 0 bases, with 7 bases left between them. The CDR3 runs 15 residues. Germline V gives CDR1 SGHRS, CDR2 YFSETQ. The CDR3 region is CASSLGFGSGNTIYF. CDR3 bases: TGCGCCAGCAGCTTGGGATTCGGCTCTGGAAACACCATATATTTT.